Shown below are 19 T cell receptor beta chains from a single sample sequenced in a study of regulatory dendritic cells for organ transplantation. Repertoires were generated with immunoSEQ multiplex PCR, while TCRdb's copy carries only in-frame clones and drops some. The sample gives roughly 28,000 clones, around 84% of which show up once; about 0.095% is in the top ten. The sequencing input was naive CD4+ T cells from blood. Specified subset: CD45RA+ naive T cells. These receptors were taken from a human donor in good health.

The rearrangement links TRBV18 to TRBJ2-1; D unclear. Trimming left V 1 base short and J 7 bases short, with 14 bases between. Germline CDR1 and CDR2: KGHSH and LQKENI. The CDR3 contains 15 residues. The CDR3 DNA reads TGTGCCAGCTCACCACTACAAGGAGTTTCTAATGAGCAGTTCTTC. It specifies CASSPLQGVSNEQFF.

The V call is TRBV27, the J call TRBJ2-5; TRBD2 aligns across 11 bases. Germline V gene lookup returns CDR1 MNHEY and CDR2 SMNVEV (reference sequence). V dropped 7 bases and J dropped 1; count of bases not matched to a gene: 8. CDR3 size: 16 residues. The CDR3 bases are TGTGCCAGCACGAACCTAGCGGGGGGTCGCCAAGAGACCCAGTACTTC. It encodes CASTNLAGGRQETQYF.

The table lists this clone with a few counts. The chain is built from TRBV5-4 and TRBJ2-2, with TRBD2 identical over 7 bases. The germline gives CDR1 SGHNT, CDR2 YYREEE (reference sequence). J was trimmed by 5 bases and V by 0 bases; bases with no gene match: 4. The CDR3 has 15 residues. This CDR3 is CASSLGGGNTGELFF. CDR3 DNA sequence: TGTGCCAGCAGCTTGGGCGGGGGTAATACCGGGGAGCTGTTTTTT.

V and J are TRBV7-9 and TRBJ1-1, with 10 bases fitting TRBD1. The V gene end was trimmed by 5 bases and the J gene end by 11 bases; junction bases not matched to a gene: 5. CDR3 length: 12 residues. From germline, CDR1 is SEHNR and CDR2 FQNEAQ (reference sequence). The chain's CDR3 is CASSPGQGSAFF. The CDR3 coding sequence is TGTGCCAGCAGCCCGGGACAGGGGTCCGCTTTCTTT.

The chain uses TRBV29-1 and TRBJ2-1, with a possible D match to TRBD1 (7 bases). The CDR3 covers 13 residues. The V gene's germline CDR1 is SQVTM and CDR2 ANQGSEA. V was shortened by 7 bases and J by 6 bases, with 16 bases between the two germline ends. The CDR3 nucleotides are TGCAGCGCGGAGGGGGCCGCGGGCAATGAGCAGTTCTTC. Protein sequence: CSAEGAAGNEQFF.

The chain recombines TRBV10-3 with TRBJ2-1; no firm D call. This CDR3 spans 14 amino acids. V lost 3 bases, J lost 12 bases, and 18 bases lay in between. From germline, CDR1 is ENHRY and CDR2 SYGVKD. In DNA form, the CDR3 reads TGTGCCATCAGTGATGATAGAATCTCCCATCGGCAGTTCTTC. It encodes CAISDDRISHRQFF.

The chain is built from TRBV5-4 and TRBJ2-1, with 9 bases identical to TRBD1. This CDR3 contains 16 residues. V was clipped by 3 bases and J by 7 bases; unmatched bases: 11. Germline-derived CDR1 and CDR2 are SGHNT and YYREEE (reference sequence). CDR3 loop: CASSYLTSTGGNEQFF. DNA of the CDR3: TGTGCCAGCAGCTACCTAACCTCGACAGGGGGGAATGAGCAGTTCTTC.

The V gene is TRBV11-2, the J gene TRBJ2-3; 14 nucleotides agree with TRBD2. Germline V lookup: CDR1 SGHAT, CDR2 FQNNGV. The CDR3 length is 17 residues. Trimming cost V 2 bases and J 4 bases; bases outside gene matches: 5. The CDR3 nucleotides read TGTGCCAGCAGCTTAATGACTAGCGGGGGGGCCCCAGATACGCAGTATTTT. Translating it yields CASSLMTSGGAPDTQYF. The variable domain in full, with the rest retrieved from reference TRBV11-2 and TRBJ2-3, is EAGVAQSPRYKIIEKRQSVAFWCNPISGHATLYWYQQILGQGPKLLIQFQNNGVVDDSQLPKDRFSAERLKGVDSTLKIQPAKLEDSAVYLCASSLMTSGGAPDTQYFGPGTRLTVL.

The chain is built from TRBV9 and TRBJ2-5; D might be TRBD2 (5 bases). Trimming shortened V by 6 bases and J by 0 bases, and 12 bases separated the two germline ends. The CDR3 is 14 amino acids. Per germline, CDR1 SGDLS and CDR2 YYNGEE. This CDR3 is CASTPAVNQETQYF. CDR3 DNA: TGTGCCAGCACCCCAGCGGTAAACCAAGAGACCCAGTACTTC.

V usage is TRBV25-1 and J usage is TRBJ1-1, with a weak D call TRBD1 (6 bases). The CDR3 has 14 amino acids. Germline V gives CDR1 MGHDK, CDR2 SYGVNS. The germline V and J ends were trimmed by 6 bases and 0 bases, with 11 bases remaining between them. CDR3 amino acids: CASRVTGMNTEAFF. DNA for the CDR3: TGTGCCAGCAGAGTTACAGGGATGAACACTGAAGCTTTCTTT.

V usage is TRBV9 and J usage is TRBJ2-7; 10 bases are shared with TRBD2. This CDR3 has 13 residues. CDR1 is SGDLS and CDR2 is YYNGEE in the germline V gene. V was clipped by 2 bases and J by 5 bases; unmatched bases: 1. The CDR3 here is CASSVGLAHEQYF. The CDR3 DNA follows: TGTGCCAGCAGCGTGGGACTAGCGCACGAGCAGTACTTC.

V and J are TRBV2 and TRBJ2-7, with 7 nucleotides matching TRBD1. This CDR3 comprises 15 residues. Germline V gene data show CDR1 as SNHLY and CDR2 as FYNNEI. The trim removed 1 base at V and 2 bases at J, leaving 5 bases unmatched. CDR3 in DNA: TGTGCCAGCAGTGAAGACCGGGACAGCACCTACGAGCAGTACTTC. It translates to CASSEDRDSTYEQYF.

Here the CDR3 reads CATNPGATMNTEAFF. As DNA, the CDR3 is TGTGCCACCAATCCAGGGGCGACTATGAACACTGAAGCTTTCTTT. This rearrangement joins TRBV4-2 to TRBJ1-1; TRBD1 is a possible D gene (6 bases). The V gene lost 10 bases and the J gene lost 0 bases, with 18 bases spanning the gap. There are 15 residues in the CDR3. The germline V gene encodes CDR1 LGHNA and CDR2 YNFKEQ.

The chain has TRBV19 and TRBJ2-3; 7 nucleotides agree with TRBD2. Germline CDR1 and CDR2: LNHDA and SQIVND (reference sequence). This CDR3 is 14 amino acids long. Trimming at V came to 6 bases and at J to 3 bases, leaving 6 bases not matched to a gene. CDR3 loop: CASRGGLATDTQYF. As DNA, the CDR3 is TGTGCCAGTAGGGGAGGGCTAGCGACAGATACGCAGTATTTT.

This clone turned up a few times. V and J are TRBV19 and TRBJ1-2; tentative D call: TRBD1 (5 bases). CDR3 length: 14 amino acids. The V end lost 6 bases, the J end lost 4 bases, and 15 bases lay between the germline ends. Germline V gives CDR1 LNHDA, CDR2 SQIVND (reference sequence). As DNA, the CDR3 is TGTGCCAGTAGCGCTCAGGGCCTTGGCTATGGCTACACCTTC. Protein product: CASSAQGLGYGYTF.

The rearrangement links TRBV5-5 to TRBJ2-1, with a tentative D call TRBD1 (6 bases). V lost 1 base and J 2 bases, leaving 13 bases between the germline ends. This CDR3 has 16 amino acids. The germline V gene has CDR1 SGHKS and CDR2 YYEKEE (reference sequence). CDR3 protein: CASSLNRDQTYNEQFF. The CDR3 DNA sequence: TGTGCCAGCAGCTTGAACAGGGATCAGACCTACAATGAGCAGTTCTTC.

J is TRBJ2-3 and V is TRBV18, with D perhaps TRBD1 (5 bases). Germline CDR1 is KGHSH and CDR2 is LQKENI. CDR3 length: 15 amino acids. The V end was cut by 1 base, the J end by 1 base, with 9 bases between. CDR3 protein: CASSPRGARTDTQYF. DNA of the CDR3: TGTGCCAGCTCACCACGGGGCGCCCGCACAGATACGCAGTATTTT.

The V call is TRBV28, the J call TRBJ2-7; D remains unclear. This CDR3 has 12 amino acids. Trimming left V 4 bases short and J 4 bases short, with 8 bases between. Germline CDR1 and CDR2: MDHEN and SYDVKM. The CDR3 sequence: CASSSDKYEQYF. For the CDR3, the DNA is TGTGCCAGCAGTTCAGATAAATACGAGCAGTACTTC.

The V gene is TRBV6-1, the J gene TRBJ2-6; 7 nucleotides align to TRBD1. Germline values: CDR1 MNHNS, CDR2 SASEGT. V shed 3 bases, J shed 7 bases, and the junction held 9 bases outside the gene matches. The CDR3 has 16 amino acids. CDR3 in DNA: TGTGCCAGCAGTGACCTACCCGGACAGGTTGCCAACGTCCTGACTTTC. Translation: CASSDLPGQVANVLTF.